The 17 T cell receptor beta chains in this list originate from one sample, sequenced in a study of high-grade serous ovarian cancer treatment subgroups. Data came from immunoSEQ multiplex PCR; TCRdb stores just in-frame clones and leaves some out. The data show about 30,000 clones, with 84% seen just once and under 2.5% held by the top ten. Tumor tissue was taken before any definitive surgery or chemotherapy was given. Sequenced material: tumor tissue. The receptors were sampled from a human donor with high-grade serous ovarian cancer.

The CDR3 is CASKRGGEQYF. The CDR3 DNA reads TGTGCCAGCAAAAGGGGAGGGGAGCAGTACTTC. V is TRBV6-5 and J is TRBJ2-7; 7 nucleotides match TRBD2. Germline lookup yields CDR1 MNHEY and CDR2 SVGAGI. There are 11 residues in the CDR3. V trimming: 7 bases; J trimming: 7 bases; junction bases outside the gene matches: 4.

The chain recombines TRBV14 with TRBJ2-7; 8 nucleotides agree with TRBD2. Trimming removed 3 bases from V and 1 base from J; junction bases left unmatched: 5. The V gene's germline CDR1 is SGHDN and CDR2 FVKESK. The CDR3 covers 15 residues. CDR3 coding DNA: TGTGCCAGCAGCCATTGGAGCGGGGGATCCTACGAGCAGTACTTC. Its translation: CASSHWSGGSYEQYF.

The V call is TRBV2, the J call TRBJ2-7, with 9 positions matching TRBD1. The CDR3 has 15 amino acids. Trimming removed 7 bases from V and 3 bases from J; junction bases left unmatched: 10. Germline V gene data show CDR1 as SNHLY and CDR2 as FYNNEI. CDR3 loop: CASNHPGTGNYEQYF. The CDR3 bases are TGTGCCAGCAACCATCCTGGGACAGGGAACTACGAGCAGTACTTC. Using reference TRBV2 and TRBJ2-7 for the parts outside the CDR3, the full variable domain is EPEVTQTPSHQVTQMGQEVILRCVPISNHLYFYWYRQILGQKVEFLVSFYNNEISEKSEIFDDQFSVERPDGSNFTLKIRSTKLEDSAMYFCASNHPGTGNYEQYFGPGTRLTVT.

The chain has TRBV19 and TRBJ2-2; 7 nucleotides line up with TRBD1. V lost 0 bases, J lost 7 bases, and 2 bases stayed unmatched. CDR3 length: 14 residues. Germline CDR1 and CDR2: LNHDA and SQIVND (reference sequence). CDR3 loop: CASSIDRGIGELFF. The CDR3, as DNA: TGTGCCAGTAGTATAGACAGGGGGATCGGGGAGCTGTTTTTT.

The V gene is TRBV7-9, the J gene TRBJ2-5, with TRBD1 as a possible D gene (5 bases). Germline assignment: CDR1 SEHNR and CDR2 FQNEAQ (reference sequence). The CDR3 covers 14 residues. Trimming cost V 1 base and J 7 bases, with 13 bases left between them. The CDR3 region is CASSLESRAGTQYF. CDR3 bases: TGTGCCAGCAGCTTAGAATCCAGGGCAGGGACCCAGTACTTC.

J is TRBJ2-2 and V is TRBV27; D gene unclear. The CDR3 is made up of 12 amino acids. Trimming shortened V by 6 bases and J by 6 bases, and 8 bases separated the two germline ends. Germline CDR1 reads MNHEY; CDR2 reads SMNVEV (reference sequence). DNA for the CDR3: TGTGCCAGCAGCCAAAGGTCCGGGGAGCTGTTTTTT. This sequence encodes CASSQRSGELFF.

This chain connects TRBV27 to TRBJ1-5, with 9 bases identical to TRBD1. CDR3 length: 15 amino acids. Germline V gene data show CDR1 as MNHEY and CDR2 as SMNVEV (reference sequence). Trimming removed 6 bases from V and 6 bases from J; junction bases left unmatched: 9. Here the CDR3 reads CASRMGQGVGQPQHF. The CDR3 nucleotides read TGTGCCAGCAGAATGGGACAGGGAGTAGGTCAGCCCCAGCATTTT.

The chain links TRBV6-1 to TRBJ2-7; either TRBD1 or TRBD2 may fit D (5 bases each). Germline V gene data show CDR1 as MNHNS and CDR2 as SASEGT. With 5 bases removed from V and 3 bases from J, the gap between germline ends came to 11 bases. This CDR3 region has 13 residues. The CDR3 loop is CASSRRDGYEQYF. The CDR3 bases are TGTGCCAGCAGTCGCCGGGACGGCTACGAGCAGTACTTC.

This rearrangement joins TRBV5-6 to TRBJ1-5; D not certain. CDR3 size: 15 residues. V lost 1 base to trimming and J lost 6 bases, with 14 bases between them. Looked up from germline, CDR1 is SGHDT and CDR2 is YYEEEE. The CDR3 DNA is TGTGCCAGCAGCTTGAGTGTGGAGGGAGGTCAGCCCCAGCATTTT. Protein sequence: CASSLSVEGGQPQHF.

The CDR3 bases are TGTGCCAGCAGCTTAGCAGGCGGAGGACAGGGTGGCTACACCTTC. Amino acids: CASSLAGGGQGGYTF. The rearrangement joins TRBV11-2 to TRBJ1-2; 8 bases are shared with TRBD1. V shed 1 base and J 7 bases; nucleotides not matched to a gene: 8. The CDR3 loop spans 15 amino acids. Germline CDR1 is SGHAT and CDR2 is FQNNGV. Full variable domain (outside the CDR3, taken from reference TRBV11-2 and TRBJ1-2): EAGVAQSPRYKIIEKRQSVAFWCNPISGHATLYWYQQILGQGPKLLIQFQNNGVVDDSQLPKDRFSAERLKGVDSTLKIQPAKLEDSAVYLCASSLAGGGQGGYTFGSGTRLTVV.

The chain recombines TRBV2 with TRBJ2-1; 10 positions agree with TRBD2. Trimming cost V 7 bases and J 8 bases; bases outside gene matches: 8. The CDR3 is 14 residues long. CDR1 is SNHLY and CDR2 is FYNNEI in the germline V gene. CDR3: CASTPALAGDEQFF. The CDR3 DNA reads TGTGCCAGCACTCCGGCCCTAGCGGGAGATGAGCAGTTCTTC.

The chain is built from TRBV27 and TRBJ1-5; D unclear. There are 16 residues in the CDR3. Germline V gene sequence: CDR1 MNHEY, CDR2 SMNVEV (reference sequence). The V end was cut by 5 bases, the J end by 2 bases, with 16 bases between. CDR3 residues: CASSLTAVSGNQPQHF. DNA for the CDR3: TGTGCCAGCAGTCTAACAGCGGTATCAGGCAATCAGCCCCAGCATTTT.

The chain joins TRBV6-5 to TRBJ2-3; tentative D call: TRBD2 (6 bases). V dropped 2 bases and J dropped 1 base, with 10 bases sitting between them. Germline V gives CDR1 MNHEY, CDR2 SVGAGI. The CDR3 is 15 residues long. The CDR3 DNA is TGTGCCAGCAGTTACGGGACTGGAGGCACAGATACGCAGTATTTT. Protein sequence: CASSYGTGGTDTQYF.

This chain uses TRBV1 with TRBJ2-7. TRBV1 is flagged as a pseudogene. This CDR3 comprises 16 residues. In nucleotides, the CDR3 is TGCACCAGCAGCCAAGAGTCTAGGACCCTCTCCTACGAGCAGTACTTC. The encoded protein is CTSSQESRTLSYEQYF.

The V and J genes are TRBV5-6 and TRBJ2-5; possible D gene TRBD1, 6 bases. CDR1 SGHDT and CDR2 YYEEEE come from the germline V gene. With 4 bases removed from V and 0 bases from J, the gap between germline ends came to 13 bases. The CDR3 sequence is 15 residues long. The CDR3 DNA reads as TGTGCCAGCAGCATCCGACAGGCCTACCAAGAGACCCAGTACTTC. It translates to CASSIRQAYQETQYF.

A note on this clone: One end of the junction fails to match germline, which may point to a read error. The chain uses TRBV7-7 and TRBJ2-1, with TRBD2 identical over 11 bases. Germline values: CDR1 SSHAT, CDR2 FNYEAQ (reference sequence). This CDR3 region has 15 residues. The CDR3 protein is CASSQTSGASNEQFF. The CDR3 DNA follows: TGTGCTAGCAGTCAGACTAGCGGGGCGTCCAATGAGCAGTTCTTC.

The rearrangement links TRBV5-6 to TRBJ2-7, with 13 bases matching TRBD2. J gave up 2 bases and V 4 bases, and 6 bases lay outside the gene matches. Germline lookup yields CDR1 SGHDT and CDR2 YYEEEE. The CDR3 contains 16 residues. CDR3: CASSTMGLAGTYEQYF. In DNA, the CDR3 is TGTGCCAGCAGCACGATGGGACTAGCGGGAACCTACGAGCAGTACTTC.